A selection of T cell receptor beta chains follows, all from one sample in a study of OX40 agonist ivuxolimab in advanced cancers. Data came from immunoSEQ multiplex PCR; TCRdb stores just in-frame clones and leaves some out. The table has roughly 65,000 clones, around 90% seen once; the top ten hold about 10%. The starting material was CD4+ or CD8+ T cells sorted from blood, obtained in a trial of the OX40 agonist ivuxolimab. The receptors come from an adult with an advanced solid tumor such as melanoma, head and neck, liver or kidney cancer. CDR3s include the opening cysteine and the closing phenylalanine or tryptophan. D genes are given only for firm matches. Not every row has a clone size; where given, it reads once, few, many or a size class.

D gene: NA; V gene: TRBV7-3; J gene: TRBJ1-5; clone size: NA; CDR3 protein: CASSDRRQGNQPQHF; CDR3 DNA: TGTGCCAGCAGCGACCGGCGACAGGGCAATCAGCCCCAGCATTTT
D gene: TRBD1; V gene: TRBV4-2; J gene: TRBJ2-3; clone size: NA; CDR3 protein: CASSQDGTGKGTQYF; CDR3 DNA: TGTGCCAGCAGCCAAGATGGGACAGGGAAAGGGACGCAGTATTTT
D gene: NA; V gene: TRBV6-5; J gene: TRBJ2-1; clone size: NA; CDR3 protein: CASSYDAQGYNEQFF; CDR3 DNA: TGTGCCAGCAGTTACGACGCTCAAGGATACAATGAGCAGTTCTTC
D gene: NA; V gene: TRBV6-5; J gene: TRBJ2-6; clone size: NA; CDR3 protein: CASSFSFSGANVLTF; CDR3 DNA: TGTGCCAGCAGTTTCTCATTCTCTGGGGCCAACGTCCTGACTTTC
D gene: NA; V gene: TRBV18; J gene: TRBJ2-2; clone size: NA; CDR3 protein: CASSRPLRDLTGELFF; CDR3 DNA: TGTGCCAGCTCACGTCCTCTGCGGGACCTAACCGGGGAGCTGTTTTTT
D gene: TRBD1; V gene: TRBV2; J gene: TRBJ2-4; clone size: NA; CDR3 protein: CASKDRGSKNIQYF; CDR3 DNA: TGTGCCAGCAAAGACAGGGGGAGCAAAAACATTCAGTACTTC
D gene: NA; V gene: TRBV11-2; J gene: TRBJ2-5; clone size: NA; CDR3 protein: CASSLERGETQYF; CDR3 DNA: TGTGCCAGCAGCCTCGAACGGGGTGAGACCCAGTACTTC
D gene: TRBD2; V gene: TRBV28; J gene: TRBJ2-5; clone size: NA; CDR3 protein: CASSLGVAGGQETQYF; CDR3 DNA: TGTGCCAGCAGTTTAGGGGTAGCGGGAGGCCAAGAGACCCAGTACTTC
D gene: TRBD1; V gene: TRBV30; J gene: TRBJ2-7; clone size: NA; CDR3 protein: CAWRSTGAGEQYF; CDR3 DNA: TGTGCCTGGAGATCGACAGGGGCAGGTGAGCAGTACTTC
D gene: NA; V gene: TRBV7-8; J gene: TRBJ2-1; clone size: NA; CDR3 protein: CASSLERSYAHEQFF; CDR3 DNA: TGTGCCAGCAGCTTAGAGCGTAGTTACGCCCATGAGCAGTTCTTC
D gene: TRBD1; V gene: TRBV11-2; J gene: TRBJ1-1; clone size: NA; CDR3 protein: CASSADRISTEAFF; CDR3 DNA: TGTGCCAGCAGCGCGGACAGGATCAGTACTGAAGCTTTCTTT
D gene: NA; V gene: TRBV6-5; J gene: TRBJ2-7; clone size: NA; CDR3 protein: CASSRDVDSSYEQYF; CDR3 DNA: TGTGCCAGCAGTCGGGACGTTGATAGCTCCTACGAGCAGTACTTC
D gene: NA; V gene: TRBV7-9; J gene: TRBJ2-7; clone size: NA; CDR3 protein: CASSAPGAPSVQYF; CDR3 DNA: TGTGCCAGCAGCGCCCCGGGGGCTCCATCTGTGCAGTACTTC
D gene: NA; V gene: TRBV18; J gene: TRBJ1-2; clone size: NA; CDR3 protein: CASSQGFGYGYTF; CDR3 DNA: TGTGCCAGCTCACAGGGGTTCGGCTATGGCTACACCTTC
D gene: NA; V gene: TRBV28; J gene: TRBJ1-5; clone size: NA; CDR3 protein: CASREGVQPQHF; CDR3 DNA: TGTGCCAGCAGAGAAGGGGTACAGCCCCAGCATTTT
D gene: NA; V gene: TRBV19; J gene: TRBJ2-7; clone size: NA; CDR3 protein: CASSIGPDPYEQYF; CDR3 DNA: TGTGCCAGTAGTATAGGTCCGGACCCCTACGAGCAGTACTTC
D gene: NA; V gene: TRBV7-7; J gene: TRBJ2-3; clone size: NA; CDR3 protein: CASSLVGGADTQYF; CDR3 DNA: TGTGCTAGCAGCTTAGTCGGGGGCGCAGATACGCAGTATTTT
D gene: NA; V gene: TRBV21-1; J gene: TRBJ2-2; clone size: NA; CDR3 protein: CASSISQGGETNTGELFF; CDR3 DNA: TGTGCCAGCAGCATTTCCCAGGGTGGAGAAACGAACACCGGGGAGCTGTTTTTT
D gene: TRBD1; V gene: TRBV29-1; J gene: TRBJ2-5; clone size: NA; CDR3 protein: CSVDRAGGMETQYF; CDR3 DNA: TGCAGCGTTGATCGGGCAGGGGGTATGGAGACCCAGTACTTC
D gene: TRBD2; V gene: TRBV9; J gene: TRBJ2-3; clone size: NA; CDR3 protein: CASSVDSGRTDTQYF; CDR3 DNA: TGTGCCAGCAGCGTAGATAGCGGGAGGACAGATACGCAGTATTTT
D gene: TRBD1; V gene: TRBV14; J gene: TRBJ2-7; clone size: NA; CDR3 protein: CASSPETGTGRSYEQYF; CDR3 DNA: TGTGCCAGCAGCCCGGAGACCGGGACAGGGCGGTCCTACGAGCAGTACTTC
D gene: NA; V gene: TRBV7-9; J gene: TRBJ2-3; clone size: NA; CDR3 protein: CASSTAGVSTDTQYF; CDR3 DNA: TGTGCCAGCAGCACGGCAGGGGTGAGCACAGATACGCAGTATTTT
D gene: TRBD1; V gene: TRBV7-2; J gene: TRBJ1-2; clone size: NA; CDR3 protein: CASSLETGGLNYGYTF; CDR3 DNA: TGTGCCAGCAGCTTAGAAACAGGGGGTCTAAACTATGGCTACACCTTC
D gene: TRBD1; V gene: TRBV6-4; J gene: TRBJ2-2; clone size: NA; CDR3 protein: CASSVRQGAGELFF; CDR3 DNA: TGTGCCAGCAGTGTCAGACAGGGGGCCGGGGAGCTGTTTTTT
D gene: NA; V gene: TRBV7-2; J gene: TRBJ1-2; clone size: NA; CDR3 protein: CASSLLGAGTDYTF; CDR3 DNA: TGTGCCAGCAGCTTATTGGGGGCCGGAACCGACTACACCTTC
D gene: NA; V gene: TRBV27; J gene: TRBJ2-1; clone size: many; CDR3 protein: CASRRDTSYNEQFF; CDR3 DNA: TGTGCCAGTCGCCGGGACACATCGTACAATGAGCAGTTCTTC
D gene: NA; V gene: TRBV19; J gene: TRBJ1-3; clone size: NA; CDR3 protein: CASRRWGRGTNTIYF; CDR3 DNA: TGTGCCAGTAGACGTTGGGGCAGGGGAACAAACACCATATATTTT
D gene: NA; V gene: TRBV5-1; J gene: TRBJ2-6; clone size: NA; CDR3 protein: CASSLAGSPGANVLTF; CDR3 DNA: TGCGCCAGCAGCTTGGCGGGATCCCCTGGGGCCAACGTCCTGACTTTC
D gene: TRBD2; V gene: TRBV6-5; J gene: TRBJ2-7; clone size: NA; CDR3 protein: CASSGSGRARDEQYF; CDR3 DNA: TGTGCCAGCAGTGGTAGCGGGAGGGCCAGGGACGAGCAGTACTTC
D gene: NA; V gene: TRBV25-1; J gene: TRBJ1-5; clone size: few; CDR3 protein: CASSEWGAEGQPQHF; CDR3 DNA: TGTGCCAGCAGTGAATGGGGGGCTGAGGGTCAGCCCCAGCATTTT
D gene: NA; V gene: TRBV6-6; J gene: TRBJ1-1; clone size: NA; CDR3 protein: CASSPRGGTEAFF; CDR3 DNA: TGTGCCAGCAGTCCGAGAGGGGGCACTGAAGCTTTCTTT
D gene: NA; V gene: TRBV7-9; J gene: TRBJ2-5; clone size: NA; CDR3 protein: CASSAGGTQYF; CDR3 DNA: TGTGCCAGCAGCGCCGGGGGGACCCAGTACTTC
D gene: TRBD1; V gene: TRBV10-3; J gene: TRBJ2-2; clone size: NA; CDR3 protein: CAISGDRGGTGELFF; CDR3 DNA: TGTGCCATCAGTGGGGACAGGGGAGGAACCGGGGAGCTGTTTTTT
D gene: TRBD2; V gene: TRBV11-2; J gene: TRBJ2-2; clone size: NA; CDR3 protein: CASSRILAGVNTGELFF; CDR3 DNA: TGTGCCAGCAGCCGGATTCTAGCGGGAGTAAACACCGGGGAGCTGTTTTTT
D gene: TRBD2; V gene: TRBV6-1; J gene: TRBJ2-7; clone size: NA; CDR3 protein: CASSDRSGRVDEQYF; CDR3 DNA: TGTGCCAGCAGTGACCGGTCAGGGAGGGTGGACGAGCAGTACTTC
D gene: NA; V gene: TRBV5-1; J gene: TRBJ2-1; clone size: NA; CDR3 protein: CASSLGSSGPYNEQFF; CDR3 DNA: TGCGCCAGCAGCTTGGGTTCCAGCGGACCATACAATGAGCAGTTCTTC
D gene: NA; V gene: TRBV7-8; J gene: TRBJ2-2; clone size: once; CDR3 protein: CASSSRTGDGELFF; CDR3 DNA: TGTGCCAGCAGCTCCCGGACCGGGGACGGGGAGCTGTTTTTT
D gene: NA; V gene: TRBV28; J gene: TRBJ1-3; clone size: few; CDR3 protein: CASIGPGASGNTIYF; CDR3 DNA: TGTGCCAGCATCGGCCCCGGGGCATCTGGAAACACCATATATTTT
D gene: TRBD2; V gene: TRBV11-2; J gene: TRBJ2-1; clone size: NA; CDR3 protein: CASRFGRASYNEQFF; CDR3 DNA: TGTGCCAGCAGGTTCGGGAGGGCCTCCTACAATGAGCAGTTCTTC
D gene: TRBD2; V gene: TRBV28; J gene: TRBJ2-1; clone size: NA; CDR3 protein: CASSLDPGRGNEQFF; CDR3 DNA: TGTGCCAGCAGTTTAGACCCCGGGAGGGGAAATGAGCAGTTCTTC
D gene: NA; V gene: TRBV5-1; J gene: TRBJ2-2; clone size: NA; CDR3 protein: CASRLGTETGELFF; CDR3 DNA: TGCGCCAGCAGACTGGGGACGGAAACCGGGGAGCTGTTTTTT
D gene: NA; V gene: TRBV5-1; J gene: TRBJ1-5; clone size: NA; CDR3 protein: CASSLEPNQPQHF; CDR3 DNA: TGCGCCAGCAGCTTGGAGCCCAATCAGCCCCAGCATTTT
D gene: TRBD1; V gene: TRBV5-6; J gene: TRBJ2-2; clone size: NA; CDR3 protein: CASSPGTGDTGELFF; CDR3 DNA: TGTGCCAGCAGCCCTGGGACAGGGGACACCGGGGAGCTGTTTTTT
D gene: NA; V gene: TRBV7-2; J gene: TRBJ2-2; clone size: NA; CDR3 protein: CASSLEKGNTGELFF; CDR3 DNA: TGTGCCAGCAGCCTTGAGAAGGGGAACACCGGGGAGCTGTTTTTT
D gene: TRBD2; V gene: TRBV7-2; J gene: TRBJ2-7; clone size: NA; CDR3 protein: CASSLPGRAWEQYF; CDR3 DNA: TGTGCCAGCAGCTTACCCGGGAGGGCCTGGGAGCAGTACTTC
D gene: NA; V gene: TRBV11-1; J gene: TRBJ2-7; clone size: NA; CDR3 protein: CASSVRPFGQRSYEQYF; CDR3 DNA: TGTGCCAGCAGCGTACGGCCTTTCGGACAACGAAGCTACGAGCAGTACTTC
D gene: TRBD2; V gene: TRBV6-5; J gene: TRBJ2-1; clone size: NA; CDR3 protein: CASSYSGGLASNEQFF; CDR3 DNA: TGTGCCAGCAGTTACTCCGGAGGACTAGCGAGCAATGAGCAGTTCTTC
D gene: NA; V gene: TRBV5-1; J gene: TRBJ2-7; clone size: once; CDR3 protein: CASSLERDIEQYF; CDR3 DNA: TGCGCCAGCAGCTTGGAGCGGGACATCGAGCAGTACTTC
D gene: TRBD2; V gene: TRBV7-3; J gene: TRBJ2-2; clone size: NA; CDR3 protein: CASRPPGGGTGELFF; CDR3 DNA: TGTGCCAGCAGGCCGCCGGGAGGGGGCACCGGGGAGCTGTTTTTT
D gene: TRBD2; V gene: TRBV5-5; J gene: TRBJ2-3; clone size: NA; CDR3 protein: CASSLRFSGSADTQYF; CDR3 DNA: TGTGCCAGCAGCTTACGCTTTAGCGGGAGTGCAGATACGCAGTATTTT